This T cell receptor beta chain was identified in a study of technical replicates of blood from a few donors (dated by TCRdb to the late 2010s). As concerns this clone: This clone's antigen is unknown. Base qualities are not at hand, and no much larger clone is one base apart.

For CDR1 and CDR2, the germline V gene lists SGHNT and YENEEA. Ends trimmed: V by 5 bases, J by 6 bases; bases unmatched to a gene: 5. The CDR3 sequence holds 15 residues, the cysteine and phenylalanine included. Only the CDR3 portion is preserved as DNA: 45 bases, with reading frame beginning at the first base. The library was obtained by the immunoSEQ multiplex PCR assay. The table comes from immuneACCESS by way of TCRdb, which keeps in-frame sequences with V and J called. Part of the clones is missing from these tables; in studies checked, under half for an unresolved V gene and the rest for unknown reasons. Recorded for this sample are tens of thousands of clones; 91% of them occurred a single time. The ten top clones hold about 4.3% of the sample.

Here the chain combines TRBV11-3 and TRBJ2-1; TRBD2 aligns with 12 central bases. Material for sequencing was PBMCs. This sequence was found in a human donor in good health. Some clones in this sample may be carry-over from other donors' samples. The CDR3 in this case is CASSPRLAGVNEQFF. The sequenced DNA is TGTGCCAGCAGCCCCAGACTAGCGGGAGTCAATGAGCAGTTCTTC.